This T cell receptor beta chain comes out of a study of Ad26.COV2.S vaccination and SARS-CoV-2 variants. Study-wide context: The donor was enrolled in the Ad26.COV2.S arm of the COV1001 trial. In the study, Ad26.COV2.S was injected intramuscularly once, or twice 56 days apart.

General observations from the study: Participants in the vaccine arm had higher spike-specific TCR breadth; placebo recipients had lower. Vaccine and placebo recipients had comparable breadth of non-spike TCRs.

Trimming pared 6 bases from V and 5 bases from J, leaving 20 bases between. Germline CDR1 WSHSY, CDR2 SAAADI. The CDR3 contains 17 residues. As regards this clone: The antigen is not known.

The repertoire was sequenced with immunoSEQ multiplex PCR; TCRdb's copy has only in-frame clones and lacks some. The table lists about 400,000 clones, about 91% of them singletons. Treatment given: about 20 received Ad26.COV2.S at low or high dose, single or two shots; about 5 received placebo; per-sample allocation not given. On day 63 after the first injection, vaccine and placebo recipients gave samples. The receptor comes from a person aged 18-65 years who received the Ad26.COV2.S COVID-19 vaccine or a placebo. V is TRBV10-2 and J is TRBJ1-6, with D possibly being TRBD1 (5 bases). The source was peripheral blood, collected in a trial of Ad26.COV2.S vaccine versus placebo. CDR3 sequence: CASREVAGPVNNSPLHF. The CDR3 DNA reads TGCGCCAGCAGGGAGGTTGCGGGGCCGGTGAATAATTCACCCCTCCACTTT.